This T cell receptor (beta chain) is from a study of shared clonotypes between healthy human individuals. Healthy adults negative for HIV, lacking recent acute infections or vaccinations, served as donors. Extraction of genomic DNA in unsorted samples used about 90 million PBMCs. Trimming shortened V by 0 bases and J by 3 bases, and 7 bases separated the two germline ends. The CDR3 is 13 amino acids. Germline CDR1 SGHDT, CDR2 YYEEEE. Generated by immunoSEQ multiplex PCR, the TCRdb table keeps only in-frame clones and is missing some. In the table there are 550,000 to 600,000 clones, around 78% of which are singletons.

The source is a woman aged 40 to 50 in good health. Some clones in this sample may be carry-over from other donors' samples. Specimen: PBMCs. The rearrangement uses TRBV5-6 and TRBJ2-7; D is unclear. CDR3 loop: CASSLGRHYEQYF. CDR3 DNA: TGTGCCAGCAGCTTGGGTAGACACTACGAGCAGTACTTC. Supplemented by reference TRBV5-6 and TRBJ2-7, the full variable domain reads DAGVTQSPTHLIKTRGQQVTLRCSPKSGHDTVSWYQQALGQGPQFIFQYYEEEERQRGNFPDRFSGHQFPNYSSELNVNALLLGDSALYLCASSLGRHYEQYFGPGTRLTVT.